This is a list of T cell receptor beta chains from one sample in a study of OX40 agonist ivuxolimab in advanced cancers. Sequencing used immunoSEQ multiplex PCR; TCRdb keeps in-frame clones, though not all of them. The sample has roughly 35,000 clones; 65% to 90% are singletons. Sample: CD4+ or CD8+ T cells sorted from blood, taken in a trial of the OX40 agonist ivuxolimab. The receptors shown here come from an adult with an advanced solid tumor such as melanoma, head and neck, liver or kidney cancer. CDR3s include the opening cysteine and the closing phenylalanine or tryptophan. The order of the fields is CDR3 protein, CDR3 DNA, D gene, V gene, J gene, clone size. The D gene is left open where the match is weak. The size of a clone is reported for some rows only, either as once, few or many, or as a class for expanded clones.

CDR3 protein: CAISEGTQGQPGNTIYF; CDR3 DNA: TGTGCCATCAGTGAGGGAACGCAGGGCCAGCCTGGAAACACCATATATTTT; D gene: NA; V gene: TRBV10-3; J gene: TRBJ1-3; clone size: NA
CDR3 protein: CASSQLSGNTIYF; CDR3 DNA: TGTGCCAGCAGCCAGCTATCTGGAAACACCATATATTTT; D gene: NA; V gene: TRBV13; J gene: TRBJ1-3; clone size: few
CDR3 protein: CASSDFQPQHF; CDR3 DNA: TGTGCCAGCAGTGATTTTCAGCCCCAGCATTTT; D gene: NA; V gene: TRBV6-1; J gene: TRBJ1-5; clone size: once
CDR3 protein: CASSTGDTRIRDTQYF; CDR3 DNA: TGCGCCAGCAGCACGGGGGACACCAGGATCCGAGATACGCAGTATTTT; D gene: NA; V gene: TRBV5-1; J gene: TRBJ2-3; clone size: NA
CDR3 protein: CASSLRGYGGYTF; CDR3 DNA: TGTGCCAGCAGTTTACGGGGATATGGTGGTTACACCTTC; D gene: NA; V gene: TRBV27; J gene: TRBJ1-2; clone size: NA
CDR3 protein: CASSLGTSEHNEQFF; CDR3 DNA: TGTGCCAGCAGCCTCGGGACTAGCGAACACAATGAGCAGTTCTTC; D gene: TRBD2; V gene: TRBV11-3; J gene: TRBJ2-1; clone size: NA
CDR3 protein: CASSQDRWTNYGYTF; CDR3 DNA: TGTGCCAGCAGTCAGGATCGATGGACTAACTATGGCTACACCTTC; D gene: NA; V gene: TRBV6-5; J gene: TRBJ1-2; clone size: NA
CDR3 protein: CASSSDWVGGEETQYF; CDR3 DNA: TGTGCCAGCAGCTCTGACTGGGTCGGGGGGGAAGAGACCCAGTACTTC; D gene: TRBD2; V gene: TRBV7-9; J gene: TRBJ2-5; clone size: few
CDR3 protein: CASSLGTGSNEKLFF; CDR3 DNA: TGCGCCAGCAGCCTCGGGACAGGGTCTAATGAAAAACTGTTTTTT; D gene: TRBD1; V gene: TRBV5-1; J gene: TRBJ1-4; clone size: NA
CDR3 protein: CASSSWFGGQVTEAFF; CDR3 DNA: TGTGCCAGCAGCTCATGGTTCGGGGGCCAGGTGACTGAAGCTTTCTTT; D gene: NA; V gene: TRBV7-9; J gene: TRBJ1-1; clone size: NA
CDR3 protein: CASSEFGQPSGANVLTF; CDR3 DNA: TGTGCCAGCAGCGAATTCGGACAACCTTCTGGGGCCAACGTCCTGACTTTC; D gene: NA; V gene: TRBV5-6; J gene: TRBJ2-6; clone size: NA
CDR3 protein: CASSIQSTGGWSDTEAFF; CDR3 DNA: TGTGCCAGCAGCATCCAGTCGACAGGGGGCTGGTCGGACACTGAAGCTTTCTTT; D gene: TRBD1; V gene: TRBV7-2; J gene: TRBJ1-1; clone size: NA
CDR3 protein: CASSLSGSNQPQHF; CDR3 DNA: TGCGCCAGCAGCTTGTCAGGGAGCAATCAGCCCCAGCATTTT; D gene: NA; V gene: TRBV5-1; J gene: TRBJ1-5; clone size: NA
CDR3 protein: CASSRTTDTQYF; CDR3 DNA: TGTGCCAGCAGCCGGACCACAGATACGCAGTATTTT; D gene: NA; V gene: TRBV5-4; J gene: TRBJ2-3; clone size: NA
CDR3 protein: CASSLAPRSTGELFF; CDR3 DNA: TGTGCCAGCAGCTTAGCCCCGCGGAGCACCGGGGAGCTGTTTTTT; D gene: NA; V gene: TRBV7-2; J gene: TRBJ2-2; clone size: NA
CDR3 protein: CASSPRTGSTEAFF; CDR3 DNA: TGTGCCAGCAGCCCCCGGACAGGCAGCACTGAAGCTTTCTTT; D gene: TRBD1; V gene: TRBV7-8; J gene: TRBJ1-1; clone size: few
CDR3 protein: CASKSETQYF; CDR3 DNA: TGTGCCAGCAAGTCCGAGACCCAGTACTTC; D gene: NA; V gene: TRBV6-6; J gene: TRBJ2-5; clone size: NA
CDR3 protein: CATTGQLNQPQHF; CDR3 DNA: TGTGCCACCACTGGACAGCTCAATCAGCCCCAGCATTTT; D gene: NA; V gene: TRBV19; J gene: TRBJ1-5; clone size: NA
CDR3 protein: CASSPGLGRGNTGELFF; CDR3 DNA: TGCGCCAGCAGCCCCGGGCTCGGCAGGGGGAACACCGGGGAGCTGTTTTTT; D gene: NA; V gene: TRBV5-1; J gene: TRBJ2-2; clone size: NA
CDR3 protein: CASSLMVPSYNSPLHF; CDR3 DNA: TGTGCCAGCAGCTTGATGGTTCCCTCCTATAATTCACCCCTCCACTTT; D gene: NA; V gene: TRBV5-5; J gene: TRBJ1-6; clone size: once
CDR3 protein: CASSLGDRRTYGYTF; CDR3 DNA: TGTGCCAGCAGCTTGGGGGACAGGAGAACCTATGGCTACACCTTC; D gene: TRBD1; V gene: TRBV5-6; J gene: TRBJ1-2; clone size: NA
CDR3 protein: CASSQSQVTQYF; CDR3 DNA: TGTGCCAGCAGCCAATCCCAAGTGACCCAGTACTTC; D gene: NA; V gene: TRBV16; J gene: TRBJ2-5; clone size: few
CDR3 protein: CASRRPGKNEQYF; CDR3 DNA: TGTGCCAGCAGGCGGCCGGGGAAGAACGAGCAGTACTTC; D gene: NA; V gene: TRBV21-1; J gene: TRBJ2-7; clone size: few
CDR3 protein: CASSYGRRGNTEAFF; CDR3 DNA: TGTGCCAGCAGTTACGGTAGGCGCGGGAACACTGAAGCTTTCTTT; D gene: NA; V gene: TRBV6-5; J gene: TRBJ1-1; clone size: NA
CDR3 protein: CASSLTWGGLYEQFF; CDR3 DNA: TGTGCCAGCAGCTTAACCTGGGGGGGTCTTTATGAGCAGTTCTTC; D gene: TRBD2; V gene: TRBV7-6; J gene: TRBJ2-1; clone size: once
CDR3 protein: CASSTEHRAFF; CDR3 DNA: TGTGCCAGCAGCACAGAACATCGAGCTTTCTTT; D gene: NA; V gene: TRBV7-9; J gene: TRBJ1-1; clone size: NA
CDR3 protein: CASSLDRAANSPLHF; CDR3 DNA: TGCGCCAGCAGCTTGGACCGGGCTGCGAATTCACCCCTCCACTTT; D gene: NA; V gene: TRBV5-1; J gene: TRBJ1-6; clone size: NA
CDR3 protein: CASSESPREKLFF; CDR3 DNA: TGCGCCAGCAGTGAGTCGCCGAGGGAAAAACTGTTTTTT; D gene: NA; V gene: TRBV10-2; J gene: TRBJ1-4; clone size: NA
CDR3 protein: CASRVGEYSNQPQHF; CDR3 DNA: TGTGCCAGTAGGGTGGGGGAGTATAGCAATCAGCCCCAGCATTTT; D gene: NA; V gene: TRBV19; J gene: TRBJ1-5; clone size: NA
CDR3 protein: CASSGGTDTQYF; CDR3 DNA: TGTGCCAGCAGCGGCGGCACAGATACGCAGTATTTT; D gene: NA; V gene: TRBV7-9; J gene: TRBJ2-3; clone size: once
CDR3 protein: CASSLFAQGVNYGYTF; CDR3 DNA: TGTGCCAGCTCACTGTTTGCACAGGGGGTTAACTATGGCTACACCTTC; D gene: TRBD1; V gene: TRBV18; J gene: TRBJ1-2; clone size: NA
CDR3 protein: CASSDSIRADTQYF; CDR3 DNA: TGTGCCAGCAGCGATTCAATTCGCGCAGATACGCAGTATTTT; D gene: NA; V gene: TRBV7-3; J gene: TRBJ2-3; clone size: NA
CDR3 protein: CASSLVGTSGGTEGETQYF; CDR3 DNA: TGTGCCAGCAGCTTAGTAGGGACTAGCGGGGGCACCGAGGGAGAGACCCAGTACTTC; D gene: TRBD2; V gene: TRBV11-2; J gene: TRBJ2-5; clone size: NA
CDR3 protein: CASSDWAGGEADTQYF; CDR3 DNA: TGTGCCAGCAGTGATTGGGCGGGGGGTGAGGCAGATACGCAGTATTTT; D gene: TRBD2; V gene: TRBV25-1; J gene: TRBJ2-3; clone size: few
CDR3 protein: CASRGAAYEQYF; CDR3 DNA: TGTGCCAGCAGGGGGGCGGCCTACGAGCAGTACTTC; D gene: NA; V gene: TRBV2; J gene: TRBJ2-7; clone size: NA
CDR3 protein: CASSLAGSTNTEAFF; CDR3 DNA: TGTGCCAGCAGCTTGGCGGGATCCACGAACACTGAAGCTTTCTTT; D gene: NA; V gene: TRBV5-4; J gene: TRBJ1-1; clone size: NA
CDR3 protein: CSVEGAAPTTPEAFF; CDR3 DNA: TGCAGCGTCGAGGGGGCTGCCCCCACAACCCCTGAAGCTTTCTTT; D gene: TRBD1; V gene: TRBV29-1; J gene: TRBJ1-1; clone size: NA
CDR3 protein: CASSLSTGWETQYF; CDR3 DNA: TGCGCCAGCAGCCTCTCGACAGGGTGGGAGACCCAGTACTTC; D gene: TRBD1; V gene: TRBV4-3; J gene: TRBJ2-5; clone size: NA
CDR3 protein: CASSLAGGRLSGYTF; CDR3 DNA: TGTGCCAGCAGCTTGGCGGGGGGCAGACTTAGTGGCTACACCTTC; D gene: NA; V gene: TRBV5-6; J gene: TRBJ1-2; clone size: NA
CDR3 protein: CASSSPGVVNYEQYF; CDR3 DNA: TGTGCCAGCAGCTCCCCAGGGGTCGTTAACTACGAGCAGTACTTC; D gene: NA; V gene: TRBV5-4; J gene: TRBJ2-7; clone size: NA
CDR3 protein: CASSLVSGLRTGELFF; CDR3 DNA: TGTGCCAGCAGCTTAGTTTCGGGACTCCGGACCGGGGAGCTGTTTTTT; D gene: NA; V gene: TRBV7-9; J gene: TRBJ2-2; clone size: NA
CDR3 protein: CASSDRALKGGQYF; CDR3 DNA: TGTGCCAGCAGCGACCGGGCCCTAAAGGGGGGGCAGTACTTC; D gene: NA; V gene: TRBV5-4; J gene: TRBJ2-7; clone size: NA
CDR3 protein: CASSQEISTGREQYF; CDR3 DNA: TGCGCCAGCAGCCAAGAGATATCGACAGGTCGGGAGCAGTACTTC; D gene: NA; V gene: TRBV4-3; J gene: TRBJ2-7; clone size: NA
CDR3 protein: CASSQDLLGTYEQYF; CDR3 DNA: TGCGCCAGCAGCCAAGATCTCCTGGGAACCTACGAGCAGTACTTC; D gene: NA; V gene: TRBV4-3; J gene: TRBJ2-7; clone size: once
CDR3 protein: CASSLRTMAGEQYF; CDR3 DNA: TGTGCCAGCAGCTTGAGGACGATGGCTGGCGAGCAGTACTTC; D gene: NA; V gene: TRBV7-2; J gene: TRBJ2-7; clone size: NA
CDR3 protein: CASSVGVGGGADYGYTF; CDR3 DNA: TGTGCCAGCAGCGTAGGAGTCGGAGGGGGGGCGGACTATGGCTACACCTTC; D gene: NA; V gene: TRBV9; J gene: TRBJ1-2; clone size: NA
CDR3 protein: CASSQAHSDRAYNSPLHF; CDR3 DNA: TGTGCCAGCAGCCAAGCCCATTCGGACAGGGCTTATAATTCACCCCTCCACTTT; D gene: TRBD1; V gene: TRBV4-2; J gene: TRBJ1-6; clone size: NA
CDR3 protein: CASSTRQGSYGYTF; CDR3 DNA: TGTGCCAGCAGTACCCGACAGGGGTCCTATGGCTACACCTTC; D gene: TRBD1; V gene: TRBV27; J gene: TRBJ1-2; clone size: once
CDR3 protein: CASSLDTGAGYTF; CDR3 DNA: TGTGCCAGCAGCTTAGATACAGGGGCAGGCTACACCTTC; D gene: TRBD1; V gene: TRBV7-9; J gene: TRBJ1-2; clone size: NA
CDR3 protein: CASSLGDGELFF; CDR3 DNA: TGCGCCAGCAGCCTTGGGGACGGGGAGCTGTTTTTT; D gene: NA; V gene: TRBV5-1; J gene: TRBJ2-2; clone size: NA
CDR3 protein: CASSTLWTESDGYTF; CDR3 DNA: TGTGCCAGTAGTACCCTTTGGACGGAGAGCGATGGCTACACCTTC; D gene: NA; V gene: TRBV19; J gene: TRBJ1-2; clone size: few
CDR3 protein: CASSSPGATGELFF; CDR3 DNA: TGTGCCAGTAGTAGTCCGGGAGCTACCGGGGAGCTGTTTTTT; D gene: NA; V gene: TRBV19; J gene: TRBJ2-2; clone size: once
CDR3 protein: CAWSPGALRETQYF; CDR3 DNA: TGTGCCTGGAGTCCGGGGGCCCTGAGAGAGACCCAGTACTTC; D gene: NA; V gene: TRBV30; J gene: TRBJ2-5; clone size: NA
CDR3 protein: CSARTEAYEQYF; CDR3 DNA: TGCAGCGCGCGGACAGAAGCCTACGAGCAGTACTTC; D gene: NA; V gene: TRBV29-1; J gene: TRBJ2-7; clone size: NA
CDR3 protein: CASSQAGGSGDTQYF; CDR3 DNA: TGTGCCAGCAGCCAGGCGGGGGGGTCAGGAGATACGCAGTATTTT; D gene: TRBD2; V gene: TRBV5-8; J gene: TRBJ2-3; clone size: NA
CDR3 protein: CASSDGTPAGTQYF; CDR3 DNA: TGCGCCAGCAGTGACGGCACTCCGGCCGGGACCCAGTACTTC; D gene: NA; V gene: TRBV10-1; J gene: TRBJ2-5; clone size: NA
CDR3 protein: CASSENPWVAGALYEQYF; CDR3 DNA: TGTGCCAGCAGTGAGAACCCCTGGGTAGCGGGGGCCTTATACGAGCAGTACTTC; D gene: TRBD2; V gene: TRBV6-1; J gene: TRBJ2-7; clone size: NA